One TCR beta chain is described in this entry. This sample is drawn from a study of blood T cell repertoires in COVID-19. Study-wide context: Specimens from acute and convalescent COVID-19 originated in the United States, Italy and Spain. PBMCs, B-cell-depleted T cells, or T cells provided the cDNA or gDNA that made up the material.

This CDR3 contains 13 residues. Germline V lookup: CDR1 MDHEN, CDR2 SYDVKM. With 2 bases removed from V and 6 bases from J, the gap between germline ends came to 10 bases. How the authors handled the data: Using reference gene primer amplification, nucleated cell counts were estimated. Clones were read by immunoSEQ multiplex PCR, and TCRdb kept only the in-frame ones, dropping some. V, J and clone size derive from that table, while D and trimming were established from the DNA sequence. The sample consists of about 68,000 clones, around nine tenths of them appearing once. Seattle cases were enrolled at active infection and followed longitudinally.

Sequenced: peripheral blood. This receptor was taken from a man older than 75 with COVID-19, enrolled during active disease. The J gene is TRBJ1-1, the V gene TRBV28; no firm D call. The CDR3, as DNA: TGTGCCAGCAGTTTAGGGCAGGAAGCTGAAGCTTTCTTT. This codes for CASSLGQEAEAFF. The variable domain in full, completed from reference TRBV28 and TRBJ1-1, reads DVKVTQSSRYLVKRTGEKVFLECVQDMDHENMFWYRQDPGLGLRLIYFSYDVKMKEKGDIPEGYSVSREKKERFSLILESASTNQTSMYLCASSLGQEAEAFFGQGTRLTVV.